The text below deals with one TCR beta chain. The target antigen is unknown. Every TCR beta cDNA library bore unique molecular identifiers. Input populations of roughly 0.95 to 10 million T cells gave rise to roughly 500,000 cDNA molecules. TCRdb re-analysed the PCR reads in MiXCR, keeping a single row per CDR3 protein. Counted here are roughly 540,000 distinct CDR3 sequences, approximately 31% occurring once; the ten biggest clones make up 6%. This sample is drawn from a study of post-analysis software for immune sequencing data. Whole-study results and caveats: Compared with controls, patients had more of about five TRBV segments, including TRBV5-6, TRBV5-1 and TRBV20-1. When compared against controls, multiple sclerosis patients showed significantly lower normalized Chao1 diversity. Samples made in the same batch grouped tightly together by F measure.

Germline V gives CDR1 SGHTA, CDR2 FQGNSA. The CDR3 has 17 residues. With 4 bases clipped from V and 6 bases from J, the junction kept 15 bases outside the gene matches. This sequence originates from a girl aged 2 to 17 with multiple sclerosis. Sequencing used blood. The chain couples TRBV7-2 to TRBJ1-5; 7 bases line up with TRBD1. DNA for the CDR3: TGTGCCAGCAGCTCCCCCCCACAGGGGACGGGGGGTCAGCCCCAGCATTTT. Translated, it gives CASSSPPQGTGGQPQHF.